Listed below are T cell receptor beta chains from one sample, sequenced in a study of OX40 agonist ivuxolimab in advanced cancers. Measured with immunoSEQ multiplex PCR; TCRdb has only the in-frame clones, and not every one. The profile shows approximately 13,000 clones, around 70% of them singletons. Material: CD4+ or CD8+ T cells sorted from blood, obtained in a trial of the OX40 agonist ivuxolimab. The receptor source for this set is an adult with an advanced solid tumor such as melanoma, head and neck, liver or kidney cancer. Each CDR3 is given without its conserved first and last residue.

v_gene | CDR3aa
TRBV19 | ASSSPGYEQY
TRBV27 | ASSLTGRSGPYNEQF
TRBV28 | ASSLIVGTSGTGEQF
TRBV28 | ASSQGWAQY
TRBV7-9 | ASPQETQY
TRBV28 | ASSWGTSGPSYEQY
TRBV6-4 | ASSGGGTEAF
TRBV7-9 | ASSLASASYEQY
TRBV7-8 | ASSLGMPGANVLT
TRBV5-6 | ASSVSGYYEQY
TRBV11-2 | ATQLGGGERSYEQY
TRBV13 | ASKPGWGNEQF
TRBV6-1 | ASTPALTVNEQF
TRBV6-1 | ASSEQSSGANVLT
TRBV10-3 | AISVGTGTYEQY
TRBV7-9 | ASSITGGIYEQY
TRBV6-5 | ASSEGGDTGELF
TRBV19 | ASSIPGKLF
TRBV2 | ASIRSRTGDGGQF
TRBV27 | ASTNTGELF
TRBV5-8 | ASSLGLALASYNEQF
TRBV7-9 | ASSLTLAAHNEQF
TRBV7-8 | ASSHRGLGYGKLF
TRBV2 | ASSQGQLNYEQY